The T cell receptor beta chain under discussion was sequenced for a study of shared clonotypes between healthy human individuals. Background on the study: A few men and a couple of women, aged 18 to 49, were donors.

Study-wide findings and caveats: Naive subsets generally exceeded memory subsets in estimated richness.

Researchers partitioned CD4+ cells into CD45RA+ naive and CD45RA-negative memory subsets. This clone has a handful of counts. Its antigen remains unknown. Every subset had its genomic DNA shared out evenly among several immunoSEQ plates. TCRdb keeps only in-frame clones here, not all; method: immunoSEQ multiplex PCR. The table lists more than 2 million clones, approximately 94% of them singletons. This CDR3 region has 10 residues. Germline-derived CDR1 and CDR2 are GTSNPN and SVGIG (reference sequence). V gave up 5 bases and J gave up 4 bases, with 5 bases separating them. This sequence originates from a man in his late teens or twenties in good health. Sequencing used naive CD4+ T cells sorted from blood. As for subset: CD45RA+ positively selected. This chain joins TRBV30 and TRBJ1-2, with D unresolved. The CDR3 bases are TGTGCCTGGGGTTCCTATGGCTACACCTTC. Protein product: CAWGSYGYTF.